This passage covers 25 T cell receptor beta chains from one sample sequenced in a study of control samples from healthy donors and cancer patients. TCRdb's table, derived via immunoSEQ multiplex PCR, lists solely in-frame clones and lacks some. The repertoire has about 110,000 clones, about 80% of them found once; the top ten carry 6.5%. Sequencing was done on a sample of blood. Receptors were obtained from a man aged 18-30 years in good health.

The rearrangement joins TRBV7-9 to TRBJ1-2, with D maybe TRBD1 (6 bases). Germline CDR1 is SEHNR and CDR2 is FQNEAQ (reference sequence). Trimming left V 5 bases short and J 8 bases short, with 12 bases between. CDR3 length equals 12 residues. This CDR3 reads CASSLTGPGYTF. As DNA, the CDR3 is TGTGCCAGCAGCCTGACAGGACCCGGCTACACCTTC.

The sample holds one count of this clone. The rearrangement uses TRBV7-6 and TRBJ2-5; D is possibly TRBD2 (5 bases). V was clipped by 5 bases and J by 4 bases, with 14 bases between them. From germline, CDR1 is SGHVS and CDR2 FNYEAQ. This CDR3 region has 14 residues. The CDR3 sequence: CASSTGMGIETQYF. The CDR3 nucleotides are TGTGCCAGCAGCACGGGGATGGGGATAGAGACCCAGTACTTC. The full variable domain, completed using reference TRBV7-6 and TRBJ2-5, is GAGVSQSPRYKVTKRGQDVALRCDPISGHVSLYWYRQALGQGPEFLTYFNYEAQQDKSGLPNDRFSAERPEGSISTLTIQRTEQRDSAMYRCASSTGMGIETQYFGPGTRLLVL.

The V and J genes are TRBV11-2 and TRBJ1-1, with 7 nucleotides matching TRBD1. The CDR3 covers 14 residues. Germline V gene sequence: CDR1 SGHAT, CDR2 FQNNGV. V lost 2 bases and J lost 5; bases outside the gene matches: 5. This chain's CDR3 is CASSLQGVRTEAFF. The DNA of the CDR3 is TGTGCCAGCAGCTTACAGGGGGTCAGGACTGAAGCTTTCTTT.

V is TRBV3-1 (or the pseudogene TRBV3-2) and J is TRBJ1-3, with D possibly matching TRBD1 (5 bases). This CDR3 spans 16 amino acids. CDR1 is LGHDT and CDR2 is YNNKEL in the germline V gene (reference sequence). V was cut by 4 bases and J by 0 bases, with 13 bases left in between. The CDR3 DNA is TGTGCCAGCAGCCCCTGGACATCGAGCTCTGGAAACACCATATATTTT. Translated: CASSPWTSSSGNTIYF.

The chain carries TRBV7-9 and TRBJ2-7, with D possibly TRBD2 on 5 matching bases. CDR1 SEHNR and CDR2 FQNEAQ come from the germline V gene (reference sequence). Trimming stripped 0 bases from V and 2 bases from J, with 11 bases between. The CDR3 runs to 15 residues. CDR3 nucleotide sequence: TGTGCCAGCAGCTTAGCGCAGGAGGTAGCCTACGAGCAGTACTTC. Translation gives CASSLAQEVAYEQYF.

This chain connects TRBV12-5 to TRBJ2-5; perhaps TRBD1 as D (6 bases). V lost 7 bases and J lost 4, with 13 bases in between. This CDR3 spans 13 amino acids. The germline gives CDR1 LGHNT, CDR2 FRNRAP. CDR3 nucleotide sequence: TGTGCTAGTGCAACAGGGCGAGGAGAGACCCAGTACTTC. It yields the protein CASATGRGETQYF. The whole variable domain, remainder taken from reference TRBV12-5 and TRBJ2-5, is DARVTQTPRHKVTEMGQEVTMRCQPILGHNTVFWYRQTMMQGLELLAYFRNRAPLDDSGMPKDRFSAEMPDATLATLKIQPSEPRDSAVYFCASATGRGETQYFGPGTRLLVL.

The chain recombines TRBV6-1 with TRBJ2-1; maybe TRBD1 (6 bases). The CDR3 is made up of 15 amino acids. Germline V lookup: CDR1 MNHNS, CDR2 SASEGT. Trimming took 2 bases from V and 5 from J, leaving 13 bases between them. CDR3 residues: CASSEYGTKNNEQFF. CDR3 nucleotide sequence: TGTGCCAGCAGTGAATACGGGACAAAAAACAATGAGCAGTTCTTC.

This clone showed up just a few times. Other DNA variants within this sample encode the same CDR3. The rearrangement joins TRBV3-1 (or the pseudogene TRBV3-2) to TRBJ1-1, with D maybe TRBD1 (6 bases). CDR3 size: 15 residues. Germline V gene sequence: CDR1 LGHDT, CDR2 YNNKEL (reference sequence). The V end was cut by 1 base, the J end by 0 bases, with 9 bases between. The CDR3 DNA follows: TGTGCCAGCAGCCAAGGACAGGTGCTGAACACTGAAGCTTTCTTT. Translating gives CASSQGQVLNTEAFF.

The J gene is TRBJ2-5, the V gene TRBV5-6, with 9 bases that match TRBD1. The CDR3 is 16 residues long. The germline gives CDR1 SGHDT, CDR2 YYEEEE. V dropped 0 bases and J dropped 8; count of bases not matched to a gene: 11. CDR3 bases: TGTGCCAGCAGCTTGGGGGTACAGGGGGCGGTAGGAACCCAGTACTTC. Amino acid sequence: CASSLGVQGAVGTQYF.

V is TRBV6-1 and J is TRBJ1-2; 7 bases are a match to TRBD1. V dropped 2 bases and J dropped 4; count of bases not matched to a gene: 4. The CDR3 length is 14 residues. The germline CDR1 and CDR2 sequences are MNHNS and SASEGT. Here the CDR3 DNA reads TGTGCCAGCAGTGAACCTGGACAGGCCTATGGCTACACCTTC. It is translated as CASSEPGQAYGYTF.

This sequence joins TRBV7-9 and TRBJ1-1; unclear D gene. This CDR3 has 18 amino acids. The germline V gene has CDR1 SEHNR and CDR2 FQNEAQ (reference sequence). Trimming pared 2 bases from V and 1 base from J, leaving 20 bases between. CDR3 DNA: TGTGCCAGCAGCTTAAGAGGTTTGAGTTATGCACCGAACACTGAAGCTTTCTTT. This encodes CASSLRGLSYAPNTEAFF.

The J gene is TRBJ2-1, the V gene TRBV18, with 12 bases that match TRBD2. The ends lost 6 bases at V and 0 bases at J; junction bases unmatched: 18. The germline gives CDR1 KGHSH, CDR2 LQKENI. The CDR3 has 21 amino acids. The CDR3 reads CASSSRGRLAGASSSYNEQFF. CDR3 nucleotide sequence: TGTGCCAGCTCGTCGAGGGGAAGACTAGCGGGGGCTTCGAGCTCCTACAATGAGCAGTTCTTC. The full variable domain, in which reference TRBV18 and TRBJ2-1 provide the parts outside the CDR3, is NAGVMQNPRHLVRRRGQEARLRCSPMKGHSHVYWYRQLPEEGLKFMVYLQKENIIDESGMPKERFSAEFPKEGPSILRIQQVVRGDSAAYFCASSSRGRLAGASSSYNEQFFGPGTRLTVL.

This chain joins TRBV4-1 and TRBJ2-5; tentatively, D is TRBD2 (7 bases). In germline, CDR1 is MGHRA, CDR2 YSYEKL. V lost 3 bases and J lost 4, with 18 bases in between. This CDR3 contains 16 residues. The CDR3 sequence is CASSHPGGAPGETQYF. The CDR3 DNA reads as TGCGCCAGCAGCCACCCTGGGGGGGCGCCGGGAGAGACCCAGTACTTC.

V and J are TRBV4-3 and TRBJ1-2; tentatively, D is TRBD1 (6 bases). CDR1 LGHNA and CDR2 YSLEER come from the germline V gene. V was trimmed by 0 bases and J by 2 bases, leaving 10 bases between them. The CDR3 is made up of 15 amino acids. The CDR3 DNA reads as TGCGCCAGCAGCCAAGAACAGGGTTGGAACTATGGCTACACCTTC. Its protein is CASSQEQGWNYGYTF.

The chain employs TRBV15 and TRBJ2-7; D remains unclear. The CDR3 is made up of 12 amino acids. V was pared by 1 base and J by 4 bases, with 5 bases between. Germline CDR1 and CDR2: LNHNV and YYDKDF (reference sequence). The CDR3 sequence: CATSRGPYEQYV. The CDR3 bases are TGTGCCACCAGCAGAGGTCCATACGAGCAGTACGTC.

The chain has TRBV19 and TRBJ1-2, with 10 bases identical to TRBD1. The J segment lost 4 bases and the V segment lost 5 bases, leaving 10 bases of the junction unmatched. Germline values: CDR1 LNHDA, CDR2 SQIVND (reference sequence). The CDR3 length is 16 residues. The CDR3, as DNA: TGTGCCAGTAGTCCGACAGGGGGCCGGCGGTCCTATGGCTACACCTTC. This codes for CASSPTGGRRSYGYTF.

The chain links TRBV13 to TRBJ1-6, with a tentative D call TRBD1 (6 bases). Looked up from germline, CDR1 is PRHDT and CDR2 is FYEKMQ (reference sequence). Trimming cost V 0 bases and J 14 bases, with 8 bases left between them. The CDR3 contains 12 residues. CDR3 region: CASSLGRGALHF. The DNA of the CDR3 is TGTGCCAGCAGCTTAGGGAGGGGGGCCCTCCACTTT.

V usage is TRBV7-9 and J usage is TRBJ1-3, with a possible D match to TRBD1 (6 bases). V was clipped by 0 bases and J by 4 bases, with 10 bases between them. This CDR3 has 15 residues. Germline V gives CDR1 SEHNR, CDR2 FQNEAQ (reference sequence). As DNA, the CDR3 is TGTGCCAGCAGCTTAGCAGCGACAGGAGGAAACACCATATATTTT. Its protein product is CASSLAATGGNTIYF. The full variable domain, its missing parts supplied by reference TRBV7-9 and TRBJ1-3, is DTGVSQNPRHKITKRGQNVTFRCDPISEHNRLYWYRQTLGQGPEFLTYFQNEAQLEKSRLLSDRFSAERPKGSFSTLEIQRTEQGDSAMYLCASSLAATGGNTIYFGEGSWLTVV.

The chain links TRBV5-4 to TRBJ1-2; a possible D gene is TRBD1 (5 bases). V was pared by 3 bases and J by 8 bases, with 23 bases between. The CDR3 totals 16 residues. Germline V gene data show CDR1 as SGHNT and CDR2 as YYREEE (reference sequence). This chain's CDR3 is CASSSATGTRSEGYTF. The DNA for the CDR3 is TGTGCCAGCAGCTCTGCGACCGGGACTAGGTCGGAAGGCTACACCTTC.

Concerning this clone: Being one base from a much bigger clone, this may be a read error. The chain recombines TRBV5-6 with TRBJ1-3; D remains ambiguous. The CDR3 is 14 amino acids. From germline, CDR1 is SGHDT and CDR2 YYEEEE. V lost 2 bases to trimming and J lost 0 bases, with 6 bases between them. The CDR3 loop is CASSLASSGNTIYF. In nucleotides, the CDR3 is TGTGCCAGCAGCTTAGCGAGCTCTGGAAACACCATATATTTT. Combining the CDR3 with reference TRBV5-6 and TRBJ1-3 gives the whole variable domain DAGVTQSPTHLIKTRGQQVTLRCSPKSGHDTVSWYQQALGQGPQFIFQYYEEEERQRGNFPDRFSGHQFPNYSSELNVNALLLGDSALYLCASSLASSGNTIYFGEGSWLTVV.

This clone was counted only a few times. This rearrangement joins TRBV9 to TRBJ2-3; 8 nucleotides match TRBD2. This CDR3 has 15 residues. Looked up from germline, CDR1 is SGDLS and CDR2 is YYNGEE. Trimming took 0 bases from V and 5 from J; bases not matched to a gene: 5. In DNA form, the CDR3 reads TGTGCCAGCAGCGTAGCGGGGGGGGTAGGAGATACGCAGTATTTT. Encoded protein: CASSVAGGVGDTQYF.

The chain couples TRBV5-1 to TRBJ1-2; D gene uncertain. The CDR3 contains 15 residues. Germline CDR1 is SGHRS and CDR2 is YFSETQ. Trimming shortened V by 2 bases and J by 6 bases, and 17 bases separated the two germline ends. DNA for the CDR3: TGCGCCAGCAGCTTTGGACCGTCTCGAGAGAATGGCTACACCTTC. This codes for CASSFGPSRENGYTF.

This clone was seen just once. This rearrangement joins TRBV28 to TRBJ1-2, with D possibly TRBD1 on 5 matching bases. Deletions cut 6 bases from V and 7 bases from J, with 12 bases between. The CDR3 consists of 12 residues. The V gene's germline CDR1 is MDHEN and CDR2 SYDVKM. The CDR3 here is CASRGLMGGYTF. Here the CDR3 DNA reads TGTGCCAGCAGGGGGCTTATGGGTGGCTACACCTTC.

V and J are TRBV13 and TRBJ2-7, with TRBD2 matching 7 bases. CDR3 length: 13 residues. Trimming took 0 bases from V and 6 from J; bases not matched to a gene: 2. Germline values: CDR1 PRHDT, CDR2 FYEKMQ (reference sequence). This CDR3 is CASSLGTSTEQYF. CDR3 bases: TGTGCCAGCAGCTTAGGGACTAGCACCGAGCAGTACTTC.

V is TRBV30 and J is TRBJ2-1; 7 bases match TRBD1. V was pared by 3 bases and J by 9 bases, with 8 bases of the junction left unmatched. The germline V gene encodes CDR1 GTSNPN and CDR2 SVGIG (reference sequence). CDR3 length: 13 amino acids. CDR3 nucleotide sequence: TGTGCCTGGAGCGAACAGGGGTTCGGTGAGCAGTTCTTC. Translating gives CAWSEQGFGEQFF. The full variable domain, rest sourced from reference TRBV30 and TRBJ2-1, is SQTIHQWPATLVQPVGSPLSLECTVEGTSNPNLYWYRQAAGRGLQLLFYSVGIGQISSEVPQNLSASRPQDRQFILSSKKLLLSDSGFYLCAWSEQGFGEQFFGPGTRLTVL.